The clone carrying this TCR beta chain was detected ten times or more. The antigen is not known. The TCRbeta library was prepared with unique molecular identifiers. MiXCR, applied by TCRdb to the PCR reads, yields one record per CDR3 protein. The sample lists 700,000 or so distinct CDR3 sequences, about an eighth occurring once. This entry belongs to a study of T-cell reconstitution after alpha-beta-depleted transplantation in children. This CDR3 is built from 16 residues. From germline, CDR1 is LGHNA and CDR2 YNFKEQ. V gave up 4 bases and J gave up 0 bases, with 13 bases separating them. Study conclusions and caveats: Several patients had high TCRbeta diversity at day 60; it came from surviving recipient T cells and thymic progenitors. T-cell numbers and diversity one year post-transplant derived largely from freshly generated T cells.

Sequencing was performed on PBMCs, taken before TCRalphabeta/CD19-depleted stem cell transplant. This clonotype originated in a girl aged 2 to 10 with congenital amegakaryocytic thrombocytopenia, due to receive a stem cell transplant. The chain is built from TRBV4-2 and TRBJ2-1; D tentatively fits TRBD1 or TRBD2 (6 bases each). The CDR3 sequence is CASSPWRGVSYNEQFF. Here the CDR3 DNA reads TGTGCCAGCAGCCCGTGGAGGGGGGTCTCCTACAATGAGCAGTTCTTC.